The clone carrying this TCR beta chain was seen many times. TCRbeta library construction was performed incorporating unique molecular identifiers. TCRdb reanalysed the PCR reads using MiXCR and keeps one entry per CDR3 protein. This repertoire shows 250,000 to 350,000 distinct CDR3 sequences, about 10% found once; its top ten account for 10%. Germline CDR1 MNHEY, CDR2 SMNVEV (reference sequence). The CDR3 contains 14 residues. V lost 5 bases and J 2 bases, leaving 13 bases between the germline ends. The data belong to a study of T-cell reconstitution after alpha-beta-depleted transplantation in children.

The sequencing here drew on PBMCs from the stem cell graft donor, taken from the stem cell graft. This receptor was taken from a human donor who donated a stem cell graft to a child with SCID. V is TRBV27 and J is TRBJ2-7; D is possibly TRBD1 or TRBD2 (6 bases each). The CDR3 sequence: CASSPRGTAYEQYF. DNA for the CDR3: TGTGCCAGCAGTCCTAGGGGGACTGCCTACGAGCAGTACTTC.